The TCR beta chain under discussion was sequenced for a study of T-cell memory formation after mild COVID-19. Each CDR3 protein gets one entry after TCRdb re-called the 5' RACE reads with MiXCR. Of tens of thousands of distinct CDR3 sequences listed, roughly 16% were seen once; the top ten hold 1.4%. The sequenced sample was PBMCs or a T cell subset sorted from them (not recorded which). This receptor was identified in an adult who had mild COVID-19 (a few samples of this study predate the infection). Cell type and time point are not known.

The CDR3 DNA reads as TGTGCCAGCAGCCCGATGGACTTTCCTGGAAACACCATATATTTT. This gives the protein CASSPMDFPGNTIYF. The chain recombines TRBV7-9 with TRBJ1-3; D unresolved. Germline CDR1 reads SEHNR; CDR2 reads FQNEAQ (reference sequence). V shed 5 bases and J shed 2 bases, with 13 bases lying between them. The CDR3 extends over 15 amino acids.